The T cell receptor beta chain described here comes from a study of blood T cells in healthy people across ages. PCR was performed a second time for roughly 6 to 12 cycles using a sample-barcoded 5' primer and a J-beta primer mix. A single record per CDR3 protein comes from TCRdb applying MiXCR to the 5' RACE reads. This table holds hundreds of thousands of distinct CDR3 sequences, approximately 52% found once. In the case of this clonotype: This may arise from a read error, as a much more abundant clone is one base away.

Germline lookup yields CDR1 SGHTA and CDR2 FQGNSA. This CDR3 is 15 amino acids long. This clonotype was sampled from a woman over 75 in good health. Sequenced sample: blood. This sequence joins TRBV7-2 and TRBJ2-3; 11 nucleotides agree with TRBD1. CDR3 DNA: TGTGCCAGCAGCTCAGGACAGGGGGCCGGAGATACGCGGTATTTT. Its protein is CASSSGQGAGDTRYF.